Here is one TCR beta chain with its context. Its antigen remains unidentified. The data belong to a study of shared clonotypes between healthy human individuals. The study, taken as a whole, reports: Exclusively blood specimens were collected; tissue repertoires likely differ. About 5.2% was the fraction of naive CD4 clonotypes found shared across several donors.

The CDR3 contains 15 residues. V dropped 6 bases and J dropped 0 bases, with 9 bases sitting between them. Germline CDR1 reads WNHNN; CDR2 reads SYGVQD (reference sequence). About 30,000 T cell genomes, or approximately 190 ng DNA, went into the sorted-subset replicate PCRs. The assay was immunoSEQ multiplex PCR, and TCRdb's table has in-frame clones only and misses some. The sample has over 2 million clones; roughly 94% are singletons. In the CD4+ fraction, cells were divided into CD45RA+ naive and CD45RA-negative memory subsets. The V gene is TRBV10-1, the J gene TRBJ2-6; D gene unclear. Sequencing was carried out using naive CD4+ T cells sorted from blood. Subset: CD45RA+ positively selected. The clonotype was recovered from a man aged 18 to 30 in good health. The CDR3 spells CASSDSGSGANVLTF. DNA of the CDR3: TGCGCCAGCAGCGATAGTGGCTCTGGGGCCAACGTCCTGACTTTC.